Below are 3 T cell receptor beta chains sequenced from a single sample in a study of CD8 T cells in ankylosing spondylitis. Each CDR3 protein gets one entry after TCRdb re-called the 5' RACE reads with MiXCR. The top ten hold approximately 2.5% of the sample, which has roughly 250,000 distinct CDR3 sequences, 10% seen once. The sample consisted of blood, either unsorted or a sorted T cell fraction (not recorded which). The source of these receptors is a male donor with ankylosing spondylitis or in good health (not recorded which).

This clonotype occurred many times. Sequence at one end of the junction differs from germline and may be a read error. This chain connects TRBV29-1 to TRBJ2-1; D gene uncertain. CDR1 and CDR2 from the germline V gene are SQVTM and ANQGSEA. The CDR3 totals 13 residues. CDR3 nucleotide sequence: TGCAGCGTTGAGACCACCGTTGGGGATGACCAGTTCTTC. It translates to CSVETTVGDDQFF.

This clonotype appeared many times. Compared with germline, one end of the junction differs, possibly owing to a read error. The V gene is TRBV4-1, the J gene TRBJ2-1; D call uncertain. Germline lookup yields CDR1 MGHRA and CDR2 YSYEKL. The CDR3 loop spans 12 amino acids. The CDR3 is CASSQAYNEQFF. The CDR3 DNA sequence: TGTGCCAGCAGTCAAGCATACAATGAGCAGTTCTTC.

In this sample, this clonotype turned up a few times. This chain connects TRBV6-1 to TRBJ2-5, with TRBD1 matching over 7 bases. The CDR3 extends over 14 amino acids. Germline assignment: CDR1 MNHNS and CDR2 SASEGT. V was pared by 6 bases and J by 1 base, with 5 bases of the junction left unmatched. DNA of the CDR3: TGTGCCAGCAGGACCGGGACAGTCCAAGAGACCCAGTACTTC. Protein sequence: CASRTGTVQETQYF.